This TCR beta chain originates from a study of T cells after posttransplantation cyclophosphamide. General study findings and limits: Donor-recipient repertoire similarity was low at 1-2 months, rising over year one. Tissue-infiltrating T cells from skin or gut overlapped little with blood T cells. After PTCy, TRB diversity resembled that of CNI/methotrexate controls.

With respect to this clone: The antigen remains unidentified.

This table comes from immunoSEQ multiplex PCR, and its TCRdb copy is limited to in-frame clones, with some not included. The data show tens of thousands of clones, roughly nine tenths seen once. V lost 1 base to trimming and J lost 13 bases, with 16 bases between them. The CDR3 runs 14 residues. Germline CDR1 LNHNV, CDR2 YYDKDF (reference sequence). On the day of bone marrow donation, the related graft donor provided peripheral blood. The sequenced sample was PBMCs. The clonotype comes from a woman in her forties or fifties in good health and a related stem cell transplant donor. The chain uses TRBV15 and TRBJ1-4; D possibly corresponds to TRBD1 (5 bases). The CDR3 here is CATSRGGTRGGLFF. In DNA, the CDR3 is TGTGCCACCAGCAGAGGGGGCACAAGGGGAGGACTGTTTTTT.